The rows below give T cell receptor beta chains drawn from one sample of a study of T-cell memory formation after mild COVID-19. Each CDR3 protein is one row after TCRdb ran MiXCR on the 5' RACE reads. This sample has over 300,000 distinct CDR3 sequences, with 20% to 25% found just once. What was sequenced was PBMCs or a T cell subset sorted from them (not recorded which). These receptors were obtained from a man aged 18 to 35 who had mild COVID-19 (a few samples of this study predate the infection). Cell type and time point are not known. Both conserved end residues are part of each CDR3. A D gene is named only where the DNA matches it firmly. A row's size may be missing; if present it is once, few, many or a size class.

few	TRBV6-5	TRBD1	TRBJ2-3	CASSTLRDRGTDTQYF	TGTGCCAGCAGTACACTCCGGGACAGAGGCACAGATACGCAGTATTTT
few	TRBV25-1	.	TRBJ1-1	CASSEKDRKYTEAFF	TGTGCCAGCAGTGAAAAGGACAGAAAATACACTGAAGCTTTCTTT
many	TRBV5-1	.	TRBJ2-5	CASSPLGQETQYF	TGCGCCAGCAGCCCCCTGGGGCAAGAGACCCAGTACTTC
.	TRBV6-6	TRBD1	TRBJ2-7	CAARRRTGQEQYF	TGTGCCGCCCGCCGCAGGACAGGCCAGGAGCAGTACTTC
.	TRBV4-3	.	TRBJ1-2	CASSQGTGFGYTF	TGCGCCAGCAGCCAGGGAACAGGCTTCGGCTACACCTTC
.	TRBV12-3/TRBV12-4	.	TRBJ1-3	CASSFTRANTIYF	TGTGCCAGCAGCTTTACGAGGGCTAACACCATATATTTT
.	TRBV12-3/TRBV12-4	.	TRBJ2-1	CASRPGTQAGGEQFF	TGTGCCAGCAGACCTGGCACTCAGGCTGGGGGTGAGCAGTTCTTC
.	TRBV7-9	.	TRBJ2-3	CASSPPGDRRASTDTQYF	TGTGCCAGCAGCCCCCCGGGTGACCGAAGAGCTAGCACAGATACGCAGTATTTT
few	TRBV7-2	.	TRBJ2-3	CASSPAAGDTQYF	TGTGCCAGCAGCCCCGCCGCGGGAGATACGCAGTATTTT
.	TRBV29-1	.	TRBJ1-5	CSVEGNQPQHF	TGCAGCGTTGAAGGGAATCAGCCCCAGCATTTT
few	TRBV12-3/TRBV12-4	.	TRBJ2-1	CASSSPVGEQFF	TGTGCCAGCAGTTCCCCGGTTGGTGAGCAGTTCTTC
.	TRBV5-1	TRBD2	TRBJ2-7	CASSLAPVSGGSYEQYF	TGCGCCAGCAGCTTGGCTCCAGTCAGCGGGGGGTCCTACGAGCAGTACTTC
.	TRBV6-6	.	TRBJ1-5	CASRSGRLANQPQHF	TGTGCCAGCAGGTCAGGGAGGCTCGCGAATCAGCCCCAGCATTTT
few	TRBV4-3	TRBD1	TRBJ2-7	CASSQGQGAFAYEQYF	TGCGCCAGCAGCCAAGGGCAGGGGGCCTTCGCCTACGAGCAGTACTTC
few	TRBV6-5	.	TRBJ2-3	CASSYSRGAGTDTQYF	TGTGCCAGCAGTTACTCGAGGGGGGCGGGCACAGATACGCAGTATTTT
many	TRBV6-6	.	TRBJ1-1	CASSRETAKNGAEAFF	TGTGCCAGCAGTCGGGAGACAGCGAAGAATGGGGCTGAAGCTTTCTTT
.	TRBV5-6	TRBD2	TRBJ2-1	CASSLVGLGRDEQFF	TGTGCCAGCAGCTTGGTGGGACTAGGGAGGGATGAGCAGTTCTTC
.	TRBV18	.	TRBJ2-7	CASSLGVYDPEEQYF	TGTGCCAGCTCTCTGGGGGTCTACGACCCTGAGGAGCAGTACTTC
.	TRBV29-1	.	TRBJ1-1	CSVVRIDTEAFF	TGCAGCGTTGTCCGTATAGACACTGAAGCTTTCTTT
.	TRBV11-2	.	TRBJ2-3	CASSRAVSSTDTQYF	TGTGCCAGCAGCAGAGCGGTATCTAGCACAGATACGCAGTATTTT
.	TRBV4-2	TRBD2	TRBJ2-1	CASSQRGLVNEQFF	TGTGCCAGCAGCCAACGGGGACTAGTCAATGAGCAGTTCTTC
.	TRBV11-2	TRBD2	TRBJ2-2	CASSKRGVAGELFF	TGTGCCAGCAGTAAGCGGGGGGTCGCCGGGGAGCTGTTTTTT
few	TRBV6-5	.	TRBJ1-6	CASRSITDYNSPLHF	TGTGCCAGCAGGAGTATAACAGATTATAATTCACCCCTCCACTTT
.	TRBV12-3/TRBV12-4	.	TRBJ1-2	CASTGSPRGYTF	TGTGCCAGTACAGGTTCCCCTAGGGGATACACCTTC
many	TRBV4-2	.	TRBJ2-3	CASSHSDTQYF	TGTGCCAGCAGCCACTCAGATACGCAGTATTTT